These 21 T cell receptor beta chains were sequenced from one sample in a study of shared clonotypes between healthy human individuals. Naive CD8 populations comprised CD45RO-negative cells positively selected for CCR7, excluding terminally differentiated effector memory CD45RA+ cells. Only in-frame clones appear in the TCRdb table, and some are missing; sequencing was by immunoSEQ multiplex PCR. The sample consists of about 2.1 million clones, 80% to 95% of them appearing once. The source material was naive CD8+ T cells from PBMCs. These receptors came from a man in his late teens or twenties in good health. Some clones in this sample may be carry-over from other donors' samples.

The chain links TRBV14 to TRBJ2-2; weak D call: TRBD2 (6 bases). The germline CDR1 and CDR2 sequences are SGHDN and FVKESK. Trimming stripped 2 bases from V and 7 bases from J, with 17 bases between. The CDR3 has 16 amino acids. The DNA for the CDR3 is TGTGCCAGCAGCCAACCTAGCAATCCGGAGGGCGGGGAGCTGTTTTTT. Translating gives CASSQPSNPEGGELFF. The complete variable domain, with remaining parts taken from reference TRBV14 and TRBJ2-2, reads EAGVTQFPSHSVIEKGQTVTLRCDPISGHDNLYWYRRVMGKEIKFLLHFVKESKQDESGMPNNRFLAERTGGTYSTLKVQPAELEDSGVYFCASSQPSNPEGGELFFGEGSRLTVL.

J is TRBJ2-5 and V is TRBV11-2; no reliable D call. From germline, CDR1 is SGHAT and CDR2 FQNNGV. This CDR3 spans 16 amino acids. Trimming removed 1 base at V and 1 base at J, with 13 bases between. The CDR3 DNA is TGTGCCAGCAGCTTAGCGGCTAGAAGCGCCCAAGAGACCCAGTACTTC. It is translated as CASSLAARSAQETQYF.

This chain uses TRBV28 with TRBJ2-5, with a weak D call TRBD2 (5 bases). V shed 5 bases and J shed 5 bases, with 15 bases lying between them. The CDR3 extends over 14 amino acids. CDR1 is MDHEN, CDR2 SYDVKM, per germline. The CDR3 spells CASSGSRAEETQYF. CDR3 sequence (DNA): TGTGCCAGCAGTGGTTCGAGGGCCGAGGAGACCCAGTACTTC. The full variable domain, its missing parts supplied by reference TRBV28 and TRBJ2-5, is DVKVTQSSRYLVKRTGEKVFLECVQDMDHENMFWYRQDPGLGLRLIYFSYDVKMKEKGDIPEGYSVSREKKERFSLILESASTNQTSMYLCASSGSRAEETQYFGPGTRLLVL.

This clone was found once. The gene calls are TRBV28 and TRBJ2-1; tentatively, D is TRBD2 (5 bases). The germline gives CDR1 MDHEN, CDR2 SYDVKM. CDR3 length equals 15 residues. V lost 6 bases to trimming and J lost 0 bases, with 12 bases between them. The CDR3 nucleotides read TGTGCCAGCAGACCATCCGGGGTCTCCTACAATGAGCAGTTCTTC. Protein sequence: CASRPSGVSYNEQFF.

This chain links TRBV6-4 with TRBJ1-4, with TRBD1 matching 9 bases. Germline CDR1 is MRHNA and CDR2 is SNTAGT. V was pared by 4 bases and J by 7 bases, with 16 bases of the junction left unmatched. The CDR3 sequence is 18 residues long. The CDR3 DNA sequence: TGTGCCAGCAGTGTCCCCCCGGTAAAACAGGGGGCATTTGAAAAACTGTTTTTT. It is translated as CASSVPPVKQGAFEKLFF.

This clone has more than one count but fewer than ten. The gene calls are TRBV10-3 and TRBJ1-1; D remains unclear. The length of the CDR3 is 15 residues. V was shortened by 1 base and J by 1 base, with 10 bases between the two germline ends. Germline lookup yields CDR1 ENHRY and CDR2 SYGVKD. CDR3 sequence (DNA): TGTGCCATCAGTGAGTACCTGGGGAAGAACACTGAAGCTTTCTTT. Translation gives CAISEYLGKNTEAFF.

This chain links TRBV19 with TRBJ2-7, with TRBD2 matching 10 bases. Germline V CDR1 and CDR2: LNHDA, SQIVND (reference sequence). V shed 6 bases and J 0 bases; nucleotides not matched to a gene: 5. This CDR3 comprises 15 residues. The CDR3 DNA reads TGTGCCAGTAGCCTAACTAGCGGGACCTCCTACGAGCAGTACTTC. Translated, it gives CASSLTSGTSYEQYF. Filled out from reference TRBV19 and TRBJ2-7, the complete variable domain reads DGGITQSPKYLFRKEGQNVTLSCEQNLNHDAMYWYRQDPGQGLRLIYYSQIVNDFQKGDIAEGYSVSREKKESFPLTVTSAQKNPTAFYLCASSLTSGTSYEQYFGPGTRLTVT.

Turning to this clone: Sequence at one end of the junction differs from germline and may be a read error. This chain joins TRBV29-1 and TRBJ2-7, with D possibly TRBD2 on 6 matching bases. From germline, CDR1 is SQVTM and CDR2 ANQGSEA. The length of the CDR3 is 14 residues. CDR3 bases: TGCAGCGTCGAAGTGGGGCGGGAAGCCTACGAGCAGTACTTC. Protein sequence: CSVEVGREAYEQYF.

This sequence joins TRBV2 and TRBJ1-1; no reliable D call. Trimming stripped 11 bases from V and 4 bases from J, with 11 bases between. CDR1 SNHLY and CDR2 FYNNEI come from the germline V gene. The length of the CDR3 is 11 residues. In DNA, the CDR3 is TGTGCCGGCGCCGGCACCACTGAAGCTTTCTTT. Translation: CAGAGTTEAFF.

The V and J genes are TRBV9 and TRBJ1-2; D remains ambiguous. The CDR3 covers 12 residues. Trimming removed 4 bases at V and 3 bases at J, with 7 bases between. Germline V gene sequence: CDR1 SGDLS, CDR2 YYNGEE. CDR3 DNA sequence: TGTGCCAGCAGCTTCGGGGACTATGGCTACACCTTC. Encoded protein: CASSFGDYGYTF. The full variable domain, rest sourced from reference TRBV9 and TRBJ1-2, is DSGVTQTPKHLITATGQRVTLRCSPRSGDLSVYWYQQSLDQGLQFLIQYYNGEERAKGNILERFSAQQFPDLHSELNLSSLELGDSALYFCASSFGDYGYTFGSGTRLTVV.

There are a few counts of this clone. The chain combines TRBV28 with TRBJ1-5, with D hard to call. The CDR3 contains 14 residues. Germline loops: CDR1 MDHEN, CDR2 SYDVKM. Trimming took off 7 bases at V and 4 bases at J, with 14 bases between the two ends. The CDR3 reads CASTRSYLNQPQHF. In DNA, the CDR3 is TGTGCCAGCACCCGGTCCTACTTGAATCAGCCCCAGCATTTT.

V is TRBV11-2 and J is TRBJ2-1, with 7 bases fitting TRBD1. This CDR3 has 16 amino acids. The junction had 7 bases not matched to a gene; V was cut back by 3 bases and J by 2 bases. The V gene's germline CDR1 is SGHAT and CDR2 FQNNGV. Here the CDR3 reads CASSFRSQGAYNEQFF. CDR3 sequence (DNA): TGTGCCAGCAGCTTTCGGTCGCAGGGGGCCTACAATGAGCAGTTCTTC. Combining the CDR3 with reference TRBV11-2 and TRBJ2-1 gives the whole variable domain EAGVAQSPRYKIIEKRQSVAFWCNPISGHATLYWYQQILGQGPKLLIQFQNNGVVDDSQLPKDRFSAERLKGVDSTLKIQPAKLEDSAVYLCASSFRSQGAYNEQFFGPGTRLTVL.

The chain links TRBV30 to TRBJ1-2; 9 bases are a match to TRBD1. The trim removed 2 bases at V and 8 bases at J, leaving 6 bases unmatched. Germline-derived CDR1 and CDR2 are GTSNPN and SVGIG (reference sequence). The CDR3 contains 13 residues. The CDR3 region is CAWSLTGGKGYTF. The CDR3 coding sequence is TGTGCCTGGAGTTTAACAGGGGGCAAAGGCTACACCTTC.

In this sample, this clone turned up once. V gene TRBV5-4 combines with J gene TRBJ1-1, with D perhaps matching TRBD1 (5 bases). The CDR3 is 15 amino acids. The V gene lost 2 bases and the J gene lost 4 bases, with 15 bases spanning the gap. Germline values: CDR1 SGHNT, CDR2 YYREEE (reference sequence). CDR3 nucleotides: TGTGCCAGCAGCTTCCTCCCCAGGGAGGGCACTGAAGCTTTCTTT. Protein: CASSFLPREGTEAFF.

V is TRBV2 and J is TRBJ2-1; no definite D call. The germline CDR1 and CDR2 sequences are SNHLY and FYNNEI. Trimming took off 3 bases at V and 7 bases at J, with 13 bases between the two ends. The CDR3 consists of 14 residues. The CDR3 here is CASSDKGYLNEQFF. Here the CDR3 DNA reads TGTGCCAGCAGTGATAAAGGGTATTTGAATGAGCAGTTCTTC. Together with reference TRBV2 and TRBJ2-1, the CDR3 gives the full variable domain: EPEVTQTPSHQVTQMGQEVILRCVPISNHLYFYWYRQILGQKVEFLVSFYNNEISEKSEIFDDQFSVERPDGSNFTLKIRSTKLEDSAMYFCASSDKGYLNEQFFGPGTRLTVL.

This chain uses TRBV4-1 with TRBJ2-3; 8 bases line up with TRBD1. With V trimmed by 3 bases and J by 0 bases, 11 bases remained unmatched. The CDR3 consists of 18 residues. Looked up from germline, CDR1 is MGHRA and CDR2 is YSYEKL. The CDR3 is CASSQGIRTGTSTDTQYF. CDR3 sequence (DNA): TGCGCCAGCAGCCAGGGAATCCGGACAGGGACTAGCACAGATACGCAGTATTTT.

V usage is TRBV29-1 and J usage is TRBJ2-7; D not certain. The CDR3 has 14 residues. V was trimmed by 0 bases and J by 6 bases, leaving 15 bases between them. Germline V lookup: CDR1 SQVTM, CDR2 ANQGSEA. CDR3 in amino acids: CSVEDPRTSGEQYF. The DNA for the CDR3 is TGCAGCGTTGAAGATCCCCGGACCTCGGGCGAGCAGTACTTC.

V usage is TRBV10-1 and J usage is TRBJ1-1; D is unclear. The CDR3 runs to 13 residues. Germline-derived CDR1 and CDR2 are WNHNN and SYGVQD (reference sequence). V lost 3 bases and J lost 0, with 5 bases in between. CDR3: CASSDSVNTEAFF. The CDR3 nucleotides are TGCGCCAGCAGTGACAGTGTGAACACTGAAGCTTTCTTT.

The chain uses TRBV27 and TRBJ2-7, with D possibly matching TRBD1 (6 bases). This CDR3 is built from 12 residues. Germline V gene data show CDR1 as MNHEY and CDR2 as SMNVEV (reference sequence). V lost 5 bases and J lost 6, with 11 bases in between. The DNA for the CDR3 is TGTGCCAGCAGTCTTGTCAGGGGCGAGCAGTACTTC. Translating gives CASSLVRGEQYF.

This clone was observed once. The chain carries TRBV28 and TRBJ2-1, with 7 positions matching TRBD2. The J segment lost 2 bases and the V segment lost 3 bases, leaving 10 bases of the junction unmatched. Germline V gene lookup returns CDR1 MDHEN and CDR2 SYDVKM. The CDR3 contains 17 residues. Here the CDR3 DNA reads TGTGCCAGCAGTTTCCCCTCGGGAGCGGGACCCTACAATGAGCAGTTCTTC. It translates to CASSFPSGAGPYNEQFF.

V and J are TRBV5-1 and TRBJ1-1, with a possible D match to TRBD1 (6 bases). The CDR3 runs to 15 residues. The V gene's germline CDR1 is SGHRS and CDR2 YFSETQ. The V and J ends lost 5 bases and 6 bases respectively, with 20 bases between them. CDR3 region: CASRIGASGAAEAFF. CDR3 in DNA: TGCGCCAGCAGGATCGGCGCGTCAGGGGCGGCTGAAGCTTTCTTT.